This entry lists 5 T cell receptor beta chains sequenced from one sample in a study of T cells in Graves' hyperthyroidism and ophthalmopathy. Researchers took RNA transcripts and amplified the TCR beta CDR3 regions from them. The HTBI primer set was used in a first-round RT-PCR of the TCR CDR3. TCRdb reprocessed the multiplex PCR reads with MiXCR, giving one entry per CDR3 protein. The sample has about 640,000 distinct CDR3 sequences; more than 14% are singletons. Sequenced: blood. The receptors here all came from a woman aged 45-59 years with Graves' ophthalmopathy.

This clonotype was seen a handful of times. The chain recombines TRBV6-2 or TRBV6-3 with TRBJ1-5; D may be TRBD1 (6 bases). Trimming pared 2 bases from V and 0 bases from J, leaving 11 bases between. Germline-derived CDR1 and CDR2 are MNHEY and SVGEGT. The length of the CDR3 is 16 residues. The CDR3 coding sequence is TGTGCCAGCAGTTACCAGAGGGGGACTAGCAATCAGCCCCAGCATTTT. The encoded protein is CASSYQRGTSNQPQHF.

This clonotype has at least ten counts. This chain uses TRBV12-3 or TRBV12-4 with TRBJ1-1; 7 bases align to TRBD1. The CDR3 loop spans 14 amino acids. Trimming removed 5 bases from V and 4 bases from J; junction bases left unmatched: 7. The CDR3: CASSPRGRGTEAFF. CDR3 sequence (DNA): TGTGCCAGCAGTCCAAGGGGGCGCGGCACTGAAGCTTTCTTT.

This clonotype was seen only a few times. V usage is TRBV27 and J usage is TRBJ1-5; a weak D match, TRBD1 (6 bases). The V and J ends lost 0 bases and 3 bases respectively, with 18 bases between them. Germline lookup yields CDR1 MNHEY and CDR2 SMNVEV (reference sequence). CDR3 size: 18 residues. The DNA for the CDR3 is TGTGCCAGCAGTTTATCGAGATACAGGGAGGAGGACAATCAGCCCCAGCATTTT. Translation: CASSLSRYREEDNQPQHF.

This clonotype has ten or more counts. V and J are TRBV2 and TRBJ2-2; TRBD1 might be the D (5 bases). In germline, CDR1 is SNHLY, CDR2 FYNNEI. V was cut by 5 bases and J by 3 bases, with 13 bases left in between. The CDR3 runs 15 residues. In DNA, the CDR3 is TGTGCCAGCAGTACAGGACAAGGGCACACCGGGGAGCTGTTTTTT. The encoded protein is CASSTGQGHTGELFF.

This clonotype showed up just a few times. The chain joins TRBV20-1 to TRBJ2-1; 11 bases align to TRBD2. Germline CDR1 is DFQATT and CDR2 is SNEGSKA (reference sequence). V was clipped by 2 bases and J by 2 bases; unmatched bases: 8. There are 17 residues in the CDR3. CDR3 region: CSARRFSGRDPYNEQFF. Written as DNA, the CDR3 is TGCAGTGCTAGAAGATTTAGCGGGAGGGACCCCTACAATGAGCAGTTCTTC.